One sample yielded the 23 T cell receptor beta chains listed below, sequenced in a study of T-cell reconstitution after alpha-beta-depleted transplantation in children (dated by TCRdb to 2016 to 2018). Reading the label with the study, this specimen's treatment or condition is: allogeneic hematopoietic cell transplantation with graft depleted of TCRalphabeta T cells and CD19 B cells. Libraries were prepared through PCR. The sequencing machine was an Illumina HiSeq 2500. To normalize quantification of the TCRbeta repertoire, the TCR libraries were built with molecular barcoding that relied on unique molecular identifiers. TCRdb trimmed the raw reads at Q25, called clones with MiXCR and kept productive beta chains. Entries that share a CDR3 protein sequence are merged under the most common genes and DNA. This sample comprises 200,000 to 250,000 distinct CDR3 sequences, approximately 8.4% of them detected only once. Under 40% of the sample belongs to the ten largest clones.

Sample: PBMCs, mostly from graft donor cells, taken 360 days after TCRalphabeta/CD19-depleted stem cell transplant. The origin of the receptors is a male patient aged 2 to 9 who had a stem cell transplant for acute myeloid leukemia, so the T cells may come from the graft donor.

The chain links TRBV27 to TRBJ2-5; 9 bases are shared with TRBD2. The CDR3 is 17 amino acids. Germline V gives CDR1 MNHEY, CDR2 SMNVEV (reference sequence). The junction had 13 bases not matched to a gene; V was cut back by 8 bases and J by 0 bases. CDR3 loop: CASPAVVSGGYQETQYF. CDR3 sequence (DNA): TGTGCCAGCCCCGCAGTGGTTAGCGGGGGATACCAAGAGACCCAGTACTTC.

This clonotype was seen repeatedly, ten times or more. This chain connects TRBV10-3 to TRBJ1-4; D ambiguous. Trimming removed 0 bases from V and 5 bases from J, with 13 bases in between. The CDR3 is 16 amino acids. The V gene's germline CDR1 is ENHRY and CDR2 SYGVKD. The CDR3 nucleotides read TGTGCCATCAGTGAGTCGAATAACGGGAGGAATGAAAAACTGTTTTTT. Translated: CAISESNNGRNEKLFF.

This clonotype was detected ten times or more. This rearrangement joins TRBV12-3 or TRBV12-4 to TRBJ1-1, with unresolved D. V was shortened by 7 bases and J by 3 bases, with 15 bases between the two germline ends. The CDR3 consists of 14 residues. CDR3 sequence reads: CASTHRHRYTEAFF. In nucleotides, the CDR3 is TGTGCCAGCACCCATAGGCACCGGTACACTGAAGCTTTCTTT.

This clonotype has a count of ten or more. CDR3 protein: CSVWAWGLANNEQFF. CDR3 sequence (DNA): TGCAGCGTTTGGGCATGGGGACTAGCAAACAATGAGCAGTTCTTC. The rearrangement links TRBV29-1 to TRBJ2-1; 9 bases map to TRBD2. There are 15 residues in the CDR3. The germline V gene encodes CDR1 SQVTM and CDR2 ANQGSEA. V shed 5 bases and J 5 bases; nucleotides not matched to a gene: 10.

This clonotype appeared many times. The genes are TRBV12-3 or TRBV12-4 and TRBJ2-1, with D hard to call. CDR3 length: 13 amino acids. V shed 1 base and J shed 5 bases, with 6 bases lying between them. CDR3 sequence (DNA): TGTGCCAGCAGTTTAGACCGTCACAATGAGCAGTTCTTC. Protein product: CASSLDRHNEQFF.

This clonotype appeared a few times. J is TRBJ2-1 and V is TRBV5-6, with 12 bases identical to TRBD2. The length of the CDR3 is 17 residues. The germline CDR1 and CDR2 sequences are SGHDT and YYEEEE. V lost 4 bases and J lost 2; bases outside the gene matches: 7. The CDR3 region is CASSRWTSGIAYNEQFF. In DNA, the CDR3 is TGTGCCAGCAGCCGCTGGACTAGCGGGATTGCCTACAATGAGCAGTTCTTC. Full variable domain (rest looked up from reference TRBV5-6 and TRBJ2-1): DAGVTQSPTHLIKTRGQQVTLRCSPKSGHDTVSWYQQALGQGPQFIFQYYEEEERQRGNFPDRFSGHQFPNYSSELNVNALLLGDSALYLCASSRWTSGIAYNEQFFGPGTRLTVL.

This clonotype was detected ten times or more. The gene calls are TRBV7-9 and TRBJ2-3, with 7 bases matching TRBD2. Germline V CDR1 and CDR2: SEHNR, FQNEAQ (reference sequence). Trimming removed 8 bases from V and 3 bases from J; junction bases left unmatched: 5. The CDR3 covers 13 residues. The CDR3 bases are TGTGCCAGCCATCTGCGGGGGACAGATACGCAGTATTTT. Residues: CASHLRGTDTQYF.

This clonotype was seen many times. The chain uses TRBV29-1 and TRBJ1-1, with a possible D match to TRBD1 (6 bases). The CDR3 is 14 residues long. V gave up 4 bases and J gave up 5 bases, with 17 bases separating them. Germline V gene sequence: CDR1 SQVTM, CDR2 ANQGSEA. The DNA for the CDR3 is TGCAGCGTTGTGCTGAGGGGGGAAGGAACTGAAGCTTTCTTT. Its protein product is CSVVLRGEGTEAFF.

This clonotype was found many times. The CDR3 DNA reads TGTGCCAGCAAGGGTCCAAATGAGCAGTTCTTC. Translating it yields CASKGPNEQFF. The chain is built from TRBV12-3 or TRBV12-4 and TRBJ2-1; D gene uncertain. This CDR3 has 11 residues. V was shortened by 7 bases and J by 7 bases, with 8 bases between the two germline ends.

The CDR3 region is CSVEGLWGGSYEQYF. CDR3 nucleotides: TGCAGCGTTGAAGGGCTGTGGGGGGGCTCCTACGAGCAGTACTTC. This sequence joins TRBV29-1 and TRBJ2-7; 7 bases line up with TRBD2. Germline V gene data show CDR1 as SQVTM and CDR2 as ANQGSEA. V was clipped by 1 base and J by 0 bases; unmatched bases: 6. The CDR3 consists of 15 residues.

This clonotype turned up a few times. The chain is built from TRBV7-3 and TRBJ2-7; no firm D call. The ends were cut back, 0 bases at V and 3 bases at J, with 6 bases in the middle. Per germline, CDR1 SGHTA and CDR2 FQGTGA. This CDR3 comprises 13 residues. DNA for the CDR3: TGTGCCAGCAGCTTAACTGCCCACTACGAGCAGTACTTC. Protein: CASSLTAHYEQYF.

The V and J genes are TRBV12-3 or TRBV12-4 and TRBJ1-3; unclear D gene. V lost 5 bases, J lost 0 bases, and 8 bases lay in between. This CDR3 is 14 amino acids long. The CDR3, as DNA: TGTGCCAGCAGTGAACATTTCTCTGGAAACACCATATATTTT. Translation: CASSEHFSGNTIYF.

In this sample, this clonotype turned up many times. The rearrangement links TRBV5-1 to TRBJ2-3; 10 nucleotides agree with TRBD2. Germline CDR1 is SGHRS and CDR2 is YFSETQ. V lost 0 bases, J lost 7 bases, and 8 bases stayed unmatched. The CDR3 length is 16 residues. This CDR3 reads CASSLAGDSGGNTQYF. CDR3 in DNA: TGCGCCAGCAGCTTGGCGGGGGATAGCGGGGGGAATACGCAGTATTTT.

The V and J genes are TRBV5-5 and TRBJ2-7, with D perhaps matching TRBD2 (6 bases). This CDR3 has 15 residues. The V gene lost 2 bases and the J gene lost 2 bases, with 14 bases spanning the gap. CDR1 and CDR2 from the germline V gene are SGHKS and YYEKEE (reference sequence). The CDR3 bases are TGTGCCAGCAGCTTCTATGGCGGGAATACCTACGAGCAGTACTTC. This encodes CASSFYGGNTYEQYF.

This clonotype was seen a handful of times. CDR3 residues: CASSFEGQETQYF. DNA for the CDR3: TGTGCCAGCAGTTTTGAGGGACAAGAGACCCAGTACTTC. This chain uses TRBV12-3 or TRBV12-4 with TRBJ2-5; TRBD2 is a possible D gene (5 bases). V was pared by 3 bases and J by 2 bases, with 7 bases between. The CDR3 is 13 residues long.

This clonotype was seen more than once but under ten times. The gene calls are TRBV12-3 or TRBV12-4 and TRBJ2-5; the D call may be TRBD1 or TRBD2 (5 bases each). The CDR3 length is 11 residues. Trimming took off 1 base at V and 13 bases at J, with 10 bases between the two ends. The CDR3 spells CASSLVGARYF. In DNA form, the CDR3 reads TGTGCCAGCAGTTTAGTCGGGGCCCGGTACTTC.

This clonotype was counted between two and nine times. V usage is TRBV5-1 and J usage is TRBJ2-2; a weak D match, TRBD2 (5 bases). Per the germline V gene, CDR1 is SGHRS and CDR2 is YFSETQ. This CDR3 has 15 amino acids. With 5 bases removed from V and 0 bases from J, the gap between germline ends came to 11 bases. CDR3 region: CASSYGDSNTGELFF. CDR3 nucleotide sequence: TGCGCCAGCAGTTACGGGGATTCGAACACCGGGGAGCTGTTTTTT.

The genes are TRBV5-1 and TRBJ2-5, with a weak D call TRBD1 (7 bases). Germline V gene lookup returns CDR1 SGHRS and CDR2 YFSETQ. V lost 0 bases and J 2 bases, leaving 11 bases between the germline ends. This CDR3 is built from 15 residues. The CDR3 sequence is CASSLGGDSQETQYF. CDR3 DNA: TGCGCCAGCAGCTTGGGGGGGGACAGTCAAGAGACCCAGTACTTC.

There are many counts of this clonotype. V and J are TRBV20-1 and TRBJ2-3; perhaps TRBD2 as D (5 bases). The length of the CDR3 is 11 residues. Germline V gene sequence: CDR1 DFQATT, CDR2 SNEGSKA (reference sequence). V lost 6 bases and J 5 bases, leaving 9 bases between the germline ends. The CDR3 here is CSAAREDTQYF. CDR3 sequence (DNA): TGCAGTGCCGCGAGGGAAGATACGCAGTATTTT.

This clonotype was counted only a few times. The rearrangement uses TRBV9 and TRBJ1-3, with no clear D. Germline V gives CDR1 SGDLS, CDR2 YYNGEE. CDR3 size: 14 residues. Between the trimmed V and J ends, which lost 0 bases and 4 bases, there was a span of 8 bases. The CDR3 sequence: CASSVAPGGNTIYF. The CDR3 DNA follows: TGTGCCAGCAGCGTAGCGCCCGGGGGAAACACCATATATTTT.

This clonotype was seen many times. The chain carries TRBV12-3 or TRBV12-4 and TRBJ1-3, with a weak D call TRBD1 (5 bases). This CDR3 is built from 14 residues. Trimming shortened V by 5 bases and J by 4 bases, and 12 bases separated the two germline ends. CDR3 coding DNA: TGTGCCAGCAGTGGATCAGGGAGCGGAAACACCATATATTTT. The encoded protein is CASSGSGSGNTIYF.

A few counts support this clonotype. The CDR3 DNA reads as TGTGCCAGCAGTTTAGTTGACAGTAAAAACATTCAGTACTTC. Protein sequence: CASSLVDSKNIQYF. The chain couples TRBV12-3 or TRBV12-4 to TRBJ2-4; tentative D call: TRBD1 (5 bases). The CDR3 consists of 14 residues. V was pared by 1 base and J by 4 bases, with 8 bases between.

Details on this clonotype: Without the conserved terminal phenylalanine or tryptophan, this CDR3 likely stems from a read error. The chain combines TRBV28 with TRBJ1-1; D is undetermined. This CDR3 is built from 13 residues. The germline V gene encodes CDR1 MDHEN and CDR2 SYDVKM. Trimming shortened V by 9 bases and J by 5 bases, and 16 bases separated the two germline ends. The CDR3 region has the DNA TGTGCCAGTTTAGGTGGGCAAAGGACTGAAGCTTTCTGT. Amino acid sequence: CASLGGQRTEAFC.